These 19 T cell receptor beta chains were all obtained from the same sample, sequenced in a study of OX40 agonist ivuxolimab in advanced cancers. The assay was immunoSEQ multiplex PCR, and TCRdb's table has in-frame clones only and misses some. This table holds over 60,000 clones, roughly 80% found once. Sequencing was performed on CD4+ or CD8+ T cells sorted from blood, taken in a trial of the OX40 agonist ivuxolimab. The receptor source for this set is an adult with an advanced solid tumor such as melanoma, head and neck, liver or kidney cancer.

The V gene is TRBV27, the J gene TRBJ2-7; 8 bases agree with TRBD1. Germline values: CDR1 MNHEY, CDR2 SMNVEV (reference sequence). Trimming cost V 2 bases and J 0 bases; bases outside gene matches: 3. This CDR3 region has 15 residues. The CDR3 loop is CASSLRGQDSYEQYF. CDR3 in DNA: TGTGCCAGCAGTTTAAGGGGACAGGACTCCTACGAGCAGTACTTC.

The J gene is TRBJ1-5, the V gene TRBV5-4; D unclear. The V and J ends lost 1 base and 0 bases respectively, with 2 bases between them. The CDR3 has 13 residues. The germline V gene encodes CDR1 SGHNT and CDR2 YYREEE (reference sequence). This chain's CDR3 is CASSLNSNQPQHF. DNA for the CDR3: TGTGCCAGCAGCTTGAATAGCAATCAGCCCCAGCATTTT.

CDR3 sequence (DNA): TGCGCCAGCACGTTGGGAGGCTTAGCCAAAAACATTCAGTACTTC. This gives the protein CASTLGGLAKNIQYF. J is TRBJ2-4 and V is TRBV5-1, with D perhaps TRBD2 (6 bases). The CDR3 runs to 15 residues. Deletions cut 6 bases from V and 0 bases from J, with 13 bases between. The V gene's germline CDR1 is SGHRS and CDR2 YFSETQ.

This clone was seen a single time. The chain recombines TRBV4-1 with TRBJ1-1; 10 nucleotides agree with TRBD1. Germline lookup yields CDR1 MGHRA and CDR2 YSYEKL. The CDR3 contains 14 residues. Germline trimming cut 5 bases from V and 5 bases from J; bases unmatched to any gene: 5. The CDR3 region has the DNA TGCGCCAGCAGCTATGGGACAGGGGAAACTGAAGCTTTCTTT. It specifies CASSYGTGETEAFF.

V and J are TRBV27 and TRBJ1-1, with D hard to call. The germline V gene has CDR1 MNHEY and CDR2 SMNVEV (reference sequence). CDR3 length: 13 amino acids. The V end lost 2 bases, the J end lost 1 base, and 5 bases lay between the germline ends. The CDR3 bases are TGTGCCAGCAGTTTAGGCCAGAACACTGAAGCTTTCTTT. This translates into CASSLGQNTEAFF.

The rearrangement links TRBV10-3 to TRBJ2-1; 11 positions match TRBD2. Germline-derived CDR1 and CDR2 are ENHRY and SYGVKD. There are 14 residues in the CDR3. The V and J ends lost 10 bases and 7 bases, in that order; junction bases with no gene match: 9. CDR3 sequence reads: CATLLAGDGNEQFF. In DNA, the CDR3 is TGTGCCACTCTACTAGCGGGAGATGGAAATGAGCAGTTCTTC.

The chain links TRBV29-1 to TRBJ2-7; D is unclear. The ends were cut back, 3 bases at V and 0 bases at J, with 15 bases in the middle. Germline V gives CDR1 SQVTM, CDR2 ANQGSEA. This CDR3 comprises 15 residues. The CDR3 here is CSVEVTRASSYEQYF. CDR3 DNA: TGCAGCGTTGAGGTAACCCGAGCCAGCTCCTACGAGCAGTACTTC.

The J gene is TRBJ2-7, the V gene TRBV2, with TRBD1 matching 8 bases. Germline CDR1 reads SNHLY; CDR2 reads FYNNEI. Trimming cost V 6 bases and J 2 bases; bases outside gene matches: 15. This CDR3 spans 17 amino acids. The DNA for the CDR3 is TGTGCCAGCAGACCCGGGACAGGACATACCGGCACCTACGAGCAGTACTTC. Amino acid sequence: CASRPGTGHTGTYEQYF. The full variable domain, with the rest looked up from reference TRBV2 and TRBJ2-7, is EPEVTQTPSHQVTQMGQEVILRCVPISNHLYFYWYRQILGQKVEFLVSFYNNEISEKSEIFDDQFSVERPDGSNFTLKIRSTKLEDSAMYFCASRPGTGHTGTYEQYFGPGTRLTVT.

The J gene is TRBJ2-3, the V gene TRBV27; unclear D gene. There are 12 residues in the CDR3. The germline V gene encodes CDR1 MNHEY and CDR2 SMNVEV (reference sequence). The germline V and J ends were trimmed by 5 bases and 2 bases, with 5 bases remaining between them. CDR3 loop: CASSGVTDTQYF. The DNA of the CDR3 is TGTGCCAGCAGTGGGGTCACAGATACGCAGTATTTT.

The genes are TRBV2 and TRBJ2-3, with TRBD2 matching 13 bases. Germline V lookup: CDR1 SNHLY, CDR2 FYNNEI. CDR3 size: 16 residues. The J segment lost 2 bases and the V segment lost 2 bases, leaving 1 base of the junction unmatched. DNA for the CDR3: TGTGCCAGCAGTGAAACTAGCGGGGGGGCCACAGATACGCAGTATTTT. Its protein product is CASSETSGGATDTQYF.

This sequence joins TRBV5-1 and TRBJ2-1; D tentatively reads TRBD1 or TRBD2 (5 bases each). Germline CDR1 SGHRS, CDR2 YFSETQ. The CDR3 length is 13 residues. V lost 3 bases to trimming and J lost 7 bases, with 11 bases between them. The CDR3 sequence: CASSSGTVNEQFF. The CDR3 DNA is TGCGCCAGCAGCTCGGGGACCGTGAATGAGCAGTTCTTC.

The chain uses TRBV6-4 and TRBJ1-5; D is perhaps TRBD1 (6 bases). The germline gives CDR1 MRHNA, CDR2 SNTAGT. V was clipped by 6 bases and J by 2 bases, with 14 bases between them. The CDR3 is 15 amino acids. CDR3 coding DNA: TGTGCCAGCAGCCCCAAGGGGGGTGGCAATCAGCCCCAGCATTTT. It yields the protein CASSPKGGGNQPQHF.

This chain connects TRBV11-2 to TRBJ1-1; TRBD1 agrees at 8 bases. The CDR3 sequence is 13 residues long. Germline V gene data show CDR1 as SGHAT and CDR2 as FQNNGV. The junction had 5 bases not matched to a gene; V was cut back by 4 bases and J by 7 bases. The DNA of the CDR3 is TGTGCCAGCAGCTCCTATACAGGGGGTGAAGCTTTCTTT. This codes for CASSSYTGGEAFF.

This chain uses TRBV7-9 with TRBJ2-3, with 9 bases that match TRBD2. Germline trimming cut 6 bases from V and 4 bases from J; bases unmatched to any gene: 11. The CDR3 is 16 amino acids. The V gene's germline CDR1 is SEHNR and CDR2 FQNEAQ (reference sequence). CDR3 residues: CASRSLGRGGPDTQYF. Written as DNA, the CDR3 is TGTGCCAGCAGATCCCTCGGGCGGGGGGGCCCAGATACGCAGTATTTT.

The rearrangement joins TRBV11-2 to TRBJ1-1; TRBD1 is a possible D gene (6 bases). The germline gives CDR1 SGHAT, CDR2 FQNNGV. The CDR3 loop spans 16 amino acids. Trimming pared 4 bases from V and 1 base from J, leaving 16 bases between. CDR3 amino acids: CASSSRGGGQNTEAFF. The CDR3 DNA sequence: TGTGCCAGCAGCTCCCGAGGGGGGGGACAGAACACTGAAGCTTTCTTT. The entire variable domain, with the rest obtained from reference TRBV11-2 and TRBJ1-1, is as follows: EAGVAQSPRYKIIEKRQSVAFWCNPISGHATLYWYQQILGQGPKLLIQFQNNGVVDDSQLPKDRFSAERLKGVDSTLKIQPAKLEDSAVYLCASSSRGGGQNTEAFFGQGTRLTVV.

This chain joins TRBV6-5 and TRBJ2-1, with TRBD1 matching 8 bases. J lost 2 bases, V lost 7 bases, and 4 bases had no gene match. The CDR3 contains 14 residues. Germline CDR1 is MNHEY and CDR2 is SVGAGI. The CDR3 DNA reads as TGTGCCAGCAATGGACAGGGTCCCTACAATGAGCAGTTCTTC. Protein sequence: CASNGQGPYNEQFF.

The chain combines TRBV18 with TRBJ2-5; TRBD1 aligns across 7 bases. The CDR3 spans 12 residues. Germline V CDR1 and CDR2: KGHSH, LQKENI. With V trimmed by 6 bases and J by 3 bases, 1 base remained unmatched. For the CDR3, the DNA is TGTGCCAGCTCCGACAGGGAAGAGACCCAGTACTTC. It specifies CASSDREETQYF.

This chain joins TRBV28 and TRBJ1-5; D uncertain. The V end lost 3 bases, the J end lost 0 bases, and 9 bases lay between the germline ends. The CDR3 length is 15 residues. Germline-derived CDR1 and CDR2 are MDHEN and SYDVKM. The CDR3 DNA reads TGTGCCAGCAGTTTGTTGGGTACTAGCAATCAGCCCCAGCATTTT. This translates into CASSLLGTSNQPQHF. The whole variable domain, remainder taken from reference TRBV28 and TRBJ1-5, is DVKVTQSSRYLVKRTGEKVFLECVQDMDHENMFWYRQDPGLGLRLIYFSYDVKMKEKGDIPEGYSVSREKKERFSLILESASTNQTSMYLCASSLLGTSNQPQHFGDGTRLSIL.

This clone was detected only a few times. This chain uses TRBV19 with TRBJ1-1, with 9 bases aligning to TRBD1. In germline, CDR1 is LNHDA, CDR2 SQIVND (reference sequence). J was trimmed by 5 bases and V by 5 bases; bases with no gene match: 12. This CDR3 is 16 amino acids long. DNA for the CDR3: TGTGCCAGTAGTGCCCCCCCCGGGACAGGGCTGACTGAAGCTTTCTTT. Its protein product is CASSAPPGTGLTEAFF.